This T cell receptor (beta chain) comes out of a study of blood T cell repertoires in COVID-19. Trimming shortened V by 5 bases and J by 4 bases, and 12 bases separated the two germline ends. This CDR3 region has 14 residues. The germline gives CDR1 MNHEY, CDR2 SVGEGT. The method was immunoSEQ multiplex PCR; TCRdb's version includes in-frame clones alone and lacks a portion of them. The sample gives more than 35,000 clones, 88% of which show up once; around 20% is in the top ten. This chain links TRBV6-2 or TRBV6-3 with TRBJ2-4, with D perhaps TRBD2 (5 bases). The TCR was taken from a man between 70 and 80 years old with acute or convalescent COVID-19. The material sequenced was peripheral blood. CDR3 sequence: CASSPPGVKNIQYF. The CDR3 bases are TGTGCCAGCAGTCCCCCCGGGGTGAAAAACATTCAGTACTTC.